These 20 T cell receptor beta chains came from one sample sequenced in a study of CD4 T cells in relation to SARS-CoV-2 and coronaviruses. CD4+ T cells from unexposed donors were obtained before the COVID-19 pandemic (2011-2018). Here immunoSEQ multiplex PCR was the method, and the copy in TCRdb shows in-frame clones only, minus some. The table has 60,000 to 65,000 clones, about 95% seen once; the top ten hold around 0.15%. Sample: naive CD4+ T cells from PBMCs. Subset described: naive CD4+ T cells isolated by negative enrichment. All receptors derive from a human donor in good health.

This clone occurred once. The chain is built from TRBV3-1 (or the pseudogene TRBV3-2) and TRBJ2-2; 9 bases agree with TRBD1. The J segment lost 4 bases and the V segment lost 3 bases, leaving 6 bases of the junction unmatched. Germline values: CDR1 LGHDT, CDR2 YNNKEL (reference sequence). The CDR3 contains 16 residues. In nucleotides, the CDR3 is TGTGCCAGCAGCCAGCAGACAGGGGGGGGCACCGGGGAGCTGTTTTTT. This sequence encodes CASSQQTGGGTGELFF.

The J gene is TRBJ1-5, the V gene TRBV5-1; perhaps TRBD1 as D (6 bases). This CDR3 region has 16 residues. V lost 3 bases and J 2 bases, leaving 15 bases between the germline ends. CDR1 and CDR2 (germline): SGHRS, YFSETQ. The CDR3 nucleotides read TGCGCCAGCAGCTCGGGTACTGCAGGGGGCAATCAGCCCCAGCATTTT. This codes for CASSSGTAGGNQPQHF.

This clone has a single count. The chain's CDR3 is CASSSGLSNEQFF. The DNA of the CDR3 is TGCGCCAGCAGCTCTGGACTTTCCAATGAGCAGTTCTTC. The chain links TRBV5-1 to TRBJ2-1, with D perhaps matching TRBD2 (5 bases). Germline assignment: CDR1 SGHRS and CDR2 YFSETQ. The CDR3 covers 13 residues. V was cut by 3 bases and J by 6 bases, with 10 bases left in between.

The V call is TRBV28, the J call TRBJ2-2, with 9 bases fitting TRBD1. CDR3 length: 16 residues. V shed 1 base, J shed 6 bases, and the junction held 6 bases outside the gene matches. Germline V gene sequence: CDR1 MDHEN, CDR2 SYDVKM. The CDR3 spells CASSLYRTGVPGELFF. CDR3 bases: TGTGCCAGCAGTTTATACAGGACAGGGGTTCCCGGGGAGCTGTTTTTT.

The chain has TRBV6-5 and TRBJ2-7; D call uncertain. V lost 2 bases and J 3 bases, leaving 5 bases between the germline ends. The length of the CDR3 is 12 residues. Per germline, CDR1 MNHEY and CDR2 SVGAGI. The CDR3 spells CASSYPDYEQYF. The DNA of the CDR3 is TGTGCCAGCAGTTACCCAGACTACGAGCAGTACTTC.

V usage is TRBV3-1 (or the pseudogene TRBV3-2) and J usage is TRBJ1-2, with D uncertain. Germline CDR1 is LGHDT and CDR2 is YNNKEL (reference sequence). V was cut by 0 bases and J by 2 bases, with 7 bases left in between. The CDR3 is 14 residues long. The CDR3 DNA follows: TGTGCCAGCAGCCAAGATTCGGTGAACTATGGCTACACCTTC. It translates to CASSQDSVNYGYTF.

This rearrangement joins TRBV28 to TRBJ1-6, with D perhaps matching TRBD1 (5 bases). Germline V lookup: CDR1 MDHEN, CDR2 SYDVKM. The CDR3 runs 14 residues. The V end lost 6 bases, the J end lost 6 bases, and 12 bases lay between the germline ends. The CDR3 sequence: CASSPDRFNSPLHF. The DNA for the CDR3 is TGTGCCAGCAGCCCCGACAGATTTAATTCACCCCTCCACTTT.

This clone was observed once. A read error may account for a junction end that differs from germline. In nucleotides, the CDR3 is TGTGCCAGTAGACTTGGCGGGACAGCTAATGAAAAGCTGTTTTTT. Its translation is CASRLGGTANEKLFF. The rearrangement links TRBV19 to TRBJ1-4; TRBD1 agrees at 7 bases. CDR1 LNHDA and CDR2 SQIVND come from the germline V gene (reference sequence). This CDR3 has 15 amino acids.

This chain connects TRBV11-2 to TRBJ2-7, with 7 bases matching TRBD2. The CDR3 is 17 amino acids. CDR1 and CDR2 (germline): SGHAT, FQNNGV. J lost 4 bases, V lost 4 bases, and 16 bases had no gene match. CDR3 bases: TGTGCCAGCAGCTCAACCCGGGGTGGCGGGAGAGGATACGAGCAGTACTTC. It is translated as CASSSTRGGGRGYEQYF. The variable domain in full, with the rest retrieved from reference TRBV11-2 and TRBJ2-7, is EAGVAQSPRYKIIEKRQSVAFWCNPISGHATLYWYQQILGQGPKLLIQFQNNGVVDDSQLPKDRFSAERLKGVDSTLKIQPAKLEDSAVYLCASSSTRGGGRGYEQYFGPGTRLTVT.

The CDR3 bases are TGTGCCAGCAGTTTACATGGGACTACTTCTCAGACGGCTAATACGCAGTATTTT. Amino acids: CASSLHGTTSQTANTQYF. This sequence joins TRBV27 and TRBJ2-3; 7 bases match TRBD2. V was clipped by 2 bases and J by 7 bases; unmatched bases: 18. CDR3 size: 18 residues. Germline-derived CDR1 and CDR2 are MNHEY and SMNVEV (reference sequence).

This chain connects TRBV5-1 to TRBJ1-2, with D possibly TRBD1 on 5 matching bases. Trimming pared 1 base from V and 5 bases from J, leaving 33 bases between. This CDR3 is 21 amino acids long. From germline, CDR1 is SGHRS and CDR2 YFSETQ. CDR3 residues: CASSLRIPGGADLGRTYGYTF. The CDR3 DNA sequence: TGCGCCAGCAGCTTGAGGATTCCTGGGGGTGCAGATTTGGGCCGCACATATGGCTACACCTTC.

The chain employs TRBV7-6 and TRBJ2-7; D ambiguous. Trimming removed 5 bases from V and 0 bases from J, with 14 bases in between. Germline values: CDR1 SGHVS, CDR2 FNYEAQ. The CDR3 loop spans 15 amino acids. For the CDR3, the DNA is TGTGCCAGCAGCGGGGATCCCAGGAGCTCCTACGAGCAGTACTTC. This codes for CASSGDPRSSYEQYF.

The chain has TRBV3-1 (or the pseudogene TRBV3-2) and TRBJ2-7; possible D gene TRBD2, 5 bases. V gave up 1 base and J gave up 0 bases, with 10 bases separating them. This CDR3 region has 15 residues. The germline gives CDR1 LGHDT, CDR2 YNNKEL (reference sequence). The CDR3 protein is CASSQASGRSYEQYF. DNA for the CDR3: TGTGCCAGCAGCCAAGCCAGCGGACGCTCCTACGAGCAGTACTTC.

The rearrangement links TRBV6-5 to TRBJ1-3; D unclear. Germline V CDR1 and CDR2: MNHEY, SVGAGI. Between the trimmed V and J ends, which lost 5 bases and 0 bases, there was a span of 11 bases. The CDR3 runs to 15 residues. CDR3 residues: CASSTMTNSGNTIYF. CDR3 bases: TGTGCCAGCAGTACCATGACAAACTCTGGAAACACCATATATTTT.

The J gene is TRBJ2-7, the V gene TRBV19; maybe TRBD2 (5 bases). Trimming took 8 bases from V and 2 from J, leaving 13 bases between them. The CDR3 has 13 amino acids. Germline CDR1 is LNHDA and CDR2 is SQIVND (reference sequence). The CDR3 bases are TGTGCCAGTCTTCTGAGGGTCACCTACGAGCAGTACTTC. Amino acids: CASLLRVTYEQYF.

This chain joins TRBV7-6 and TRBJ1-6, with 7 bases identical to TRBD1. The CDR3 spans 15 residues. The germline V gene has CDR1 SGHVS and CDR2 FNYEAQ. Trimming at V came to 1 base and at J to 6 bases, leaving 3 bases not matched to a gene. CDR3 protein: CASSLGQGGNSPLHF. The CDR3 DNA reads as TGTGCCAGCAGCTTAGGGCAGGGGGGTAATTCACCCCTCCACTTT.

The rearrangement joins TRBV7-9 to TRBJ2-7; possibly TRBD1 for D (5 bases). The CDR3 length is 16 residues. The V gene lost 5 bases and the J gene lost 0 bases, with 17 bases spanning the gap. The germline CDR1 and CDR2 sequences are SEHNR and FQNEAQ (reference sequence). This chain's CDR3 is CASSDRSSTGSYEQYF. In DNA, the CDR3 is TGTGCCAGCAGCGACCGCTCAAGTACAGGCTCCTACGAGCAGTACTTC.

The CDR3 loop reads CASSSISQLNPGTGNQPQHF. CDR3 sequence (DNA): TGTGCCAGCAGTAGTATCAGTCAACTTAACCCCGGGACAGGCAATCAGCCCCAGCATTTT. This rearrangement joins TRBV28 to TRBJ1-5, with 7 bases fitting TRBD1. Germline loops: CDR1 MDHEN, CDR2 SYDVKM. The CDR3 runs 20 residues. J was trimmed by 2 bases and V by 5 bases; bases with no gene match: 21.

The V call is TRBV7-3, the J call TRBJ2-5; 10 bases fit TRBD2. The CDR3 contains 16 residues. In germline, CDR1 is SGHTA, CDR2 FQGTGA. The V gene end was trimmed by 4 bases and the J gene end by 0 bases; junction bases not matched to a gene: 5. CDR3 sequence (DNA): TGTGCCAGCAGCTCCCGAGGACTAGCGGACCAAGAGACCCAGTACTTC. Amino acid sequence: CASSSRGLADQETQYF.

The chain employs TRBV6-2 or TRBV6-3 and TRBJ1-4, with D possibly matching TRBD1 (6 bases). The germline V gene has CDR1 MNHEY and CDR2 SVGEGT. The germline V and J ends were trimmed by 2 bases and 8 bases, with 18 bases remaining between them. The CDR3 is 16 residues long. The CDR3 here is CASSYLPDSRAEKLFF. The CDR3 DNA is TGTGCCAGCAGTTACCTCCCGGACAGCCGAGCGGAAAAACTGTTTTTT.